A single sample is the source of the 19 T cell receptor beta chains below, sequenced in a study of shared clonotypes between healthy human individuals. Profiled with immunoSEQ multiplex PCR; TCRdb holds only in-frame clones, not every one. The sample has 450,000 to 650,000 clones, around 77% seen once. Specimen: PBMCs. The receptors shown here come from a middle-aged woman in good health. Some clones in this sample may be carry-over from other donors' samples.

Here the CDR3 DNA reads TGTGCCAGCAGATGGAAGGAGACCCAGTACTTC. It codes for CASRWKETQYF. This sequence joins TRBV5-4 and TRBJ2-5; D gene ambiguous. Per the germline V gene, CDR1 is SGHNT and CDR2 is YYREEE (reference sequence). The CDR3 spans 11 residues. Trimming shortened V by 5 bases and J by 5 bases, and 7 bases separated the two germline ends.

V gene TRBV2 combines with J gene TRBJ2-1, with a tentative D call TRBD1 (6 bases). Germline CDR1 is SNHLY and CDR2 is FYNNEI. The CDR3 contains 15 residues. V was trimmed by 6 bases and J by 1 base, leaving 13 bases between them. CDR3 protein: CASSGQLGSYNEQFF. The CDR3 bases are TGTGCCAGCAGCGGACAGCTTGGGTCCTACAATGAGCAGTTCTTC.

This chain links TRBV30 with TRBJ1-2; D is undetermined. Germline assignment: CDR1 GTSNPN and CDR2 SVGIG (reference sequence). V lost 0 bases, J lost 3 bases, and 8 bases lay in between. This CDR3 has 13 amino acids. CDR3 region: CAWSVIPDYGYTF. CDR3 nucleotide sequence: TGTGCCTGGAGTGTAATTCCGGACTATGGCTACACCTTC.

Of note for this clone: Other nucleotide sequences from this sample produce the same CDR3. The V call is TRBV7-2, the J call TRBJ2-3; TRBD2 aligns across 7 bases. Germline V gene lookup returns CDR1 SGHTA and CDR2 FQGNSA. The trim removed 0 bases at V and 0 bases at J, leaving 0 bases unmatched. The CDR3 has 15 residues. CDR3 region: CASSLASGSTDTQYF. For the CDR3, the DNA is TGTGCCAGCAGCTTAGCTAGCGGGAGCACAGATACGCAGTATTTT.

The chain is built from TRBV29-1 and TRBJ2-1; 8 bases are shared with TRBD1. V trimming: 3 bases; J trimming: 5 bases; junction bases outside the gene matches: 6. CDR1 is SQVTM, CDR2 ANQGSEA, per germline. The CDR3 extends over 14 amino acids. Written as DNA, the CDR3 is TGCAGCGTTGATACCGGACAGGGAAACAATGAGCAGTTCTTC. Translated: CSVDTGQGNNEQFF.

Here the CDR3 DNA reads TGTGCCAGCAGGGACACGGGGCGGCAGAGTGAAAAACTGTTTTTT. Translated, it gives CASRDTGRQSEKLFF. J is TRBJ1-4 and V is TRBV28; a weak D match, TRBD1 (5 bases). Germline V gene data show CDR1 as MDHEN and CDR2 as SYDVKM. Deletions cut 6 bases from V and 7 bases from J, with 18 bases between. The CDR3 runs 15 residues.

Of note for this clone: This likely reflects a read error, since a far larger clone is one base away. The sample holds other DNA sequences that translate to the same CDR3. V usage is TRBV30 and J usage is TRBJ2-5, with D hard to call. The germline CDR1 and CDR2 sequences are GTSNPN and SVGIG (reference sequence). V lost 0 bases and J lost 2, with 4 bases in between. The CDR3 totals 12 residues. This chain's CDR3 is CAWSVQQETQYF. The CDR3 nucleotides read TGTGCCTGGAGTGTACAACAAGAGACCCAGTACTTC.

This rearrangement joins TRBV7-9 to TRBJ2-5, with 8 bases that match TRBD2. CDR3 length: 19 amino acids. With 1 base clipped from V and 4 bases from J, the junction kept 17 bases outside the gene matches. The germline CDR1 and CDR2 sequences are SEHNR and FQNEAQ (reference sequence). The CDR3 DNA reads as TGTGCCAGCAGCTTAGAGGAAGTTCTACGGGAGGGGTTGGCAGAGACCCAGTACTTC. It codes for CASSLEEVLREGLAETQYF. Full variable domain (outside the CDR3, taken from reference TRBV7-9 and TRBJ2-5): DTGVSQNPRHKITKRGQNVTFRCDPISEHNRLYWYRQTLGQGPEFLTYFQNEAQLEKSRLLSDRFSAERPKGSFSTLEIQRTEQGDSAMYLCASSLEEVLREGLAETQYFGPGTRLLVL.

In the case of this clone: A read error is possible here, since a much larger clone lies one base away. The V call is TRBV6-4, the J call TRBJ1-5, with D perhaps TRBD1 (5 bases). Trimming pared 4 bases from V and 3 bases from J, leaving 7 bases between. Germline CDR1 and CDR2: MRHNA and SNTAGT. The CDR3 is 13 amino acids. The CDR3 bases are TGTGCCAGCAGTGCAGGGCCCAATCAGCCCCAGCATTTT. It specifies CASSAGPNQPQHF.

The genes are TRBV7-9 and TRBJ2-5, with 10 bases lining up with TRBD1. The germline V gene encodes CDR1 SEHNR and CDR2 FQNEAQ (reference sequence). Trimming at V came to 6 bases and at J to 4 bases, leaving 2 bases not matched to a gene. The CDR3 covers 13 residues. CDR3 amino acids: CASRGQGRETQYF. The CDR3 DNA follows: TGTGCCAGCAGGGGACAGGGGCGAGAGACCCAGTACTTC.

The chain's CDR3 is CASSLTLGGTEAFF. CDR3 in DNA: TGTGCCAGCAGCTTGACACTGGGGGGGACTGAAGCTTTCTTT. J is TRBJ1-1 and V is TRBV7-2, with a tentative D call TRBD1 (5 bases). The CDR3 covers 14 residues. The ends were cut back, 3 bases at V and 5 bases at J, with 13 bases in the middle. From germline, CDR1 is SGHTA and CDR2 FQGNSA.

Many counts were recorded for this clone. This sample also contains other DNA sequences that code for the same CDR3. This sequence joins TRBV28 and TRBJ2-2; 7 bases line up with TRBD2. CDR1 is MDHEN and CDR2 is SYDVKM in the germline V gene. Unmatched junction bases numbered 10, after V lost 5 bases and J lost 4 bases. This CDR3 comprises 16 residues. Here the CDR3 reads CASSPGLDRSTGELFF. CDR3 sequence (DNA): TGTGCCAGCAGTCCCGGACTAGATCGGAGCACCGGGGAGCTGTTTTTT.

The rearrangement uses TRBV11-2 and TRBJ1-2; TRBD1 matches 8 bases. This CDR3 is built from 14 residues. The V gene's germline CDR1 is SGHAT and CDR2 FQNNGV. V shed 3 bases and J 6 bases; nucleotides not matched to a gene: 6. CDR3 coding DNA: TGTGCCAGCAGCTTCAGTACAGGGGGAGATGGCTACACCTTC. Protein sequence: CASSFSTGGDGYTF.

A single count supports this clone. J is TRBJ2-2 and V is TRBV10-3, with TRBD1 matching 9 bases. After removal of 5 bases from V and 1 base from J, the junction contained 8 bases not matched to a gene. The CDR3 is 17 residues long. Germline-derived CDR1 and CDR2 are ENHRY and SYGVKD. The CDR3 region has the DNA TGTGCCATCAGTCCCGGGACAGGGAAGGGGAACACCGGGGAGCTGTTTTTT. Translation: CAISPGTGKGNTGELFF.

The chain recombines TRBV10-3 with TRBJ1-1; D uncertain. The CDR3 contains 14 residues. Per the germline V gene, CDR1 is ENHRY and CDR2 is SYGVKD. V was trimmed by 6 bases and J by 2 bases, leaving 13 bases between them. CDR3 sequence (DNA): TGTGCCATCAGGAGGGAAAGATCAAACACTGAAGCTTTCTTT. The encoded protein is CAIRRERSNTEAFF.

V gene TRBV10-3 combines with J gene TRBJ2-5, with D tentatively TRBD2 (6 bases). CDR1 and CDR2 from the germline V gene are ENHRY and SYGVKD. The V end lost 2 bases, the J end lost 5 bases, and 15 bases lay between the germline ends. This CDR3 is built from 15 residues. The DNA for the CDR3 is TGTGCCATCAGTGAGATACAGGCGAGCGGGGAGACCCAGTACTTC. This translates into CAISEIQASGETQYF.

The chain combines TRBV9 with TRBJ2-6, with 7 bases identical to TRBD1. J was trimmed by 1 base and V by 0 bases; bases with no gene match: 4. In germline, CDR1 is SGDLS, CDR2 YYNGEE. The CDR3 has 17 residues. CDR3 bases: TGTGCCAGCAGCGTAGGACAGGGCCTATCTGGGGCCAACGTCCTGACTTTC. Residues: CASSVGQGLSGANVLTF.

V gene TRBV5-4 combines with J gene TRBJ2-6; D is undetermined. V gave up 0 bases and J gave up 0 bases, with 7 bases separating them. CDR3 length equals 16 residues. Germline CDR1 and CDR2: SGHNT and YYREEE (reference sequence). The CDR3: CASSLVTGSGANVLTF. The DNA of the CDR3 is TGTGCCAGCAGCTTGGTCACTGGCTCTGGGGCCAACGTCCTGACTTTC. The full variable domain, with the rest looked up from reference TRBV5-4 and TRBJ2-6, is ETGVTQSPTHLIKTRGQQVTLRCSSQSGHNTVSWYQQALGQGPQFIFQYYREEENGRGNFPPRFSGLQFPNYSSELNVNALELDDSALYLCASSLVTGSGANVLTFGAGSRLTVL.

The chain joins TRBV30 to TRBJ2-7, with D possibly being TRBD2 (6 bases). Germline CDR1 is GTSNPN and CDR2 is SVGIG (reference sequence). The CDR3 is made up of 11 amino acids. The CDR3 sequence is CARGWGEEQYF. The CDR3 DNA is TGTGCTCGGGGGTGGGGAGAAGAGCAGTACTTC.